This record covers a single T cell receptor (beta chain). Its specific antigen is unknown. Per-base quality was not reported, and no clone a single base away is much larger than it. Trimming at the junction amounts to 7 bases on V and 6 bases on J, and the germline ends lie 12 bases apart. In the germline V gene (reference sequence), CDR1 corresponds to LGHDT and CDR2 to YNNKEL. From its cysteine to its phenylalanine, the CDR3 spans 13 amino acids. The kept DNA is CDR3 alone, 39 bases in frame from the first base. The source of the sample is a study of control samples from healthy donors and cancer patients (dated by TCRdb to 2018 to 2020). The method behind the library was the immunoSEQ multiplex PCR assay. TCRdb limited this immuneACCESS table to in-frame rearrangements with V and J called. A share of clones is missing; checked studies link under half to unresolved V genes, and the rest is unexplained. The sample table records just over 150,000 clones; roughly 92% of these occur just once. The biggest ten clones account for under 2.5% of the sample.

The V and J segments used are TRBV3-1 (or the pseudogene TRBV3-2) and TRBJ2-2, with a tentative D call of TRBD1 or TRBD2, each matching 5 bases. This TCR was sampled from a man aged 50-60 years in good health. Sequenced: blood. The CDR3 sequence is CASTLGRAGELFF. The DNA sequence follows: TGTGCCAGCACCCTGGGGCGGGCCGGGGAGCTGTTTTTT.